The text below deals with one TCR beta chain. It was with unique molecular identifiers that the TCRbeta library was prepared. TCRdb re-called the PCR reads with MiXCR, one entry per CDR3 protein. The sample has just over 350,000 distinct CDR3 sequences; about 14% are singletons. This sample was taken from a study of T-cell reconstitution after alpha-beta-depleted transplantation in children. This clonotype originated in a human donor who donated a stem cell graft to a child with Fanconi anemia. The sequencing here drew on PBMCs, taken from the stem cell graft.

This CDR3 is CASILGRGGYNEQFF. The CDR3 DNA reads TGTGCCAGCATCCTCGGGCGGGGGGGATACAATGAGCAGTTCTTC. The J gene is TRBJ2-1, the V gene TRBV7-2; TRBD2 matches at 9 bases. CDR3 length: 15 amino acids. The V segment lost 7 bases and the J segment 4 bases; nucleotides outside the gene matches: 8. The V gene's germline CDR1 is SGHTA and CDR2 FQGNSA. Looking up the rest from reference TRBV7-2 and TRBJ2-1 gives the full variable domain: GAGVSQSPSNKVTEKGKDVELRCDPISGHTALYWYRQSLGQGLEFLIYFQGNSAPDKSGLPSDRFSAERTGGSVSTLTIQRTQQEDSAVYLCASILGRGGYNEQFFGPGTRLTVL.